The 11 T cell receptor beta chains below were found in one sample sequenced in a study of cytomegalovirus exposure and HLA in healthy donors. 13 Jbeta primers and 60 Vbeta primers were used for the PCR. Sequencing was performed with immunoSEQ multiplex PCR; in TCRdb, only in-frame clones are kept and a portion is missing. The sample holds roughly 140,000 clones, 82% seen once. The source material was PBMCs. Receptors were obtained from a male donor in good health and CMV-seronegative.

This clone was counted once. The CDR3 sequence: CASSPPWAGSYEQYF. CDR3 sequence (DNA): TGTGCCAGCAGCCCCCCCTGGGCAGGGTCCTACGAGCAGTACTTC. This sequence joins TRBV27 and TRBJ2-7; D perhaps matches TRBD1 (5 bases). The ends were cut back, 6 bases at V and 1 base at J, with 16 bases in the middle. The CDR3 consists of 15 residues. Germline values: CDR1 MNHEY, CDR2 SMNVEV (reference sequence).

V is TRBV7-9 and J is TRBJ2-7; 8 nucleotides agree with TRBD2. CDR1 SEHNR and CDR2 FQNEAQ come from the germline V gene (reference sequence). The CDR3 contains 16 residues. Trimming cost V 1 base and J 1 base; bases outside gene matches: 6. The CDR3 protein is CASSLGHSGRSYEQYF. Written as DNA, the CDR3 is TGTGCCAGCAGCTTAGGCCACAGCGGGAGATCCTACGAGCAGTACTTC.

The rearrangement uses TRBV27 and TRBJ1-6; D not resolved. Germline CDR1 is MNHEY and CDR2 is SMNVEV (reference sequence). This CDR3 is 12 amino acids long. Trimming left V 3 bases short and J 13 bases short, with 10 bases between. Here the CDR3 DNA reads TGTGCCAGCAGTTTTCTCGGGGTGCCCCTCCACTTT. Encoded protein: CASSFLGVPLHF.

This clone was seen only once. The chain recombines TRBV5-4 with TRBJ2-7, with a weak D call TRBD2 (6 bases). The CDR3 runs 14 residues. V gave up 3 bases and J gave up 0 bases, with 10 bases separating them. CDR1 is SGHNT and CDR2 is YYREEE in the germline V gene (reference sequence). The CDR3: CASSSAGSSYEQYF. DNA for the CDR3: TGTGCCAGCAGCTCTGCGGGAAGCTCCTACGAGCAGTACTTC. Together with reference TRBV5-4 and TRBJ2-7, the CDR3 gives the full variable domain: ETGVTQSPTHLIKTRGQQVTLRCSSQSGHNTVSWYQQALGQGPQFIFQYYREEENGRGNFPPRFSGLQFPNYSSELNVNALELDDSALYLCASSSAGSSYEQYFGPGTRLTVT.

The V and J genes are TRBV7-2 and TRBJ2-3; TRBD2 matches at 11 bases. CDR1 and CDR2 (germline): SGHTA, FQGNSA. The CDR3 consists of 17 residues. With V trimmed by 5 bases and J by 11 bases, 18 bases remained unmatched. CDR3 bases: TGTGCCAGCAGCCTGTGGGCCGGGACTAGCGGCGGCCGTGAGCAGTATTTT. It specifies CASSLWAGTSGGREQYF.

The CDR3 reads CASSLASAGGYEQYF. The CDR3, as DNA: TGTGCCAGCAGCTTAGCTTCGGCAGGGGGGTACGAGCAGTACTTC. The gene calls are TRBV7-2 and TRBJ2-7, with D perhaps matching TRBD1 (7 bases). The CDR3 has 15 amino acids. V was clipped by 0 bases and J by 4 bases, with 13 bases between them. Germline-derived CDR1 and CDR2 are SGHTA and FQGNSA.

The chain combines TRBV4-1 with TRBJ1-6; no definite D call. The CDR3 is made up of 12 amino acids. V was clipped by 2 bases and J by 11 bases, with 7 bases between them. CDR1 and CDR2 (germline): MGHRA, YSYEKL. The CDR3 DNA reads as TGCGCCAGCAGCCAAACAGAGACACCCCTCCACTTT. Amino acid sequence: CASSQTETPLHF.

This chain uses TRBV7-6 with TRBJ1-1; 8 nucleotides match TRBD1. The V segment lost 1 base and the J segment 5 bases; nucleotides outside the gene matches: 3. In germline, CDR1 is SGHVS, CDR2 FNYEAQ. CDR3 size: 14 residues. CDR3 region: CASSLGTGNTEAFF. The CDR3 nucleotides read TGTGCCAGCAGCTTAGGGACAGGGAATACTGAAGCTTTCTTT.

The count of this clone is one. The chain uses TRBV4-3 and TRBJ2-2; D might be TRBD2 (5 bases). CDR1 is LGHNA and CDR2 is YSLEER in the germline V gene. This CDR3 has 14 residues. Trimming left V 3 bases short and J 5 bases short, with 10 bases between. CDR3 sequence reads: CASSHSRGTGELFF. The DNA of the CDR3 is TGCGCCAGCAGCCATTCGAGAGGGACCGGGGAGCTGTTTTTT.

The J gene is TRBJ2-5, the V gene TRBV15; TRBD2 might be the D (5 bases). V was trimmed by 1 base and J by 1 base, leaving 7 bases between them. In germline, CDR1 is LNHNV, CDR2 YYDKDF (reference sequence). The CDR3 totals 14 residues. The CDR3 DNA follows: TGTGCCACCAGCAGAGTGGGAGTCCAAGAGACCCAGTACTTC. This encodes CATSRVGVQETQYF.

The chain joins TRBV7-9 to TRBJ2-1; D call uncertain. Germline CDR1 reads SEHNR; CDR2 reads FQNEAQ (reference sequence). The V and J ends lost 6 bases and 0 bases respectively, with 6 bases between them. CDR3 length: 13 residues. DNA of the CDR3: TGTGCCAGCAGTTTCAGCTCCTACAATGAGCAGTTCTTC. This codes for CASSFSSYNEQFF.